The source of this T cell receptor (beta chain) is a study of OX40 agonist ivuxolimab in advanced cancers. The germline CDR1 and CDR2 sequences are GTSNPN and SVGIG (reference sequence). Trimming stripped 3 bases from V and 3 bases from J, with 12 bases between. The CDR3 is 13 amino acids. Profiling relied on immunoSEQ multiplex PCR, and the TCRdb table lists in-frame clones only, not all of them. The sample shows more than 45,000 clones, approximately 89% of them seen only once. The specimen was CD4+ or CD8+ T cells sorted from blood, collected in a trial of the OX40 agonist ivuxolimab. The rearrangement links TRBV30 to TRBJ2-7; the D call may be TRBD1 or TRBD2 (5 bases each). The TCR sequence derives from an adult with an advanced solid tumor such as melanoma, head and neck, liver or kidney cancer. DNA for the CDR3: TGTGCCTGGAGCCCCGGGACGAGCTACGAGCAGTACTTC. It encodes CAWSPGTSYEQYF.